The entry that follows covers one TCR beta chain sequence. This may stem from a read error, because a much larger clone lies one nucleotide away. These data are taken from a study of blood T cells in healthy people across ages. The CDR3 is made up of 15 amino acids. Germline V CDR1 and CDR2: SGHTA, FQGNSA. The V and J ends lost 1 base and 2 bases respectively, with 11 bases between them. Through a sample-barcoded 5' primer and a J-beta primer mix, a second PCR was run for roughly 6 to 11 cycles. TCRdb analysed the 5' RACE reads with MiXCR anew, one entry per CDR3 protein. The sample includes hundreds of thousands of distinct CDR3 sequences, approximately 50% of them seen just once.

The rearrangement uses TRBV7-2 and TRBJ1-2; D gene uncertain. The sample consisted of blood. The clonotype originates from a woman in her fifties or sixties in good health. CDR3 loop: CASSLGGDLNYGYTF. CDR3 in DNA: TGTGCCAGCAGCTTAGGTGGAGACCTCAACTATGGCTACACCTTC.